A single sample is the source of the 26 T cell receptor beta chains below, sequenced in a study of cytomegalovirus exposure and HLA in healthy donors. Both 60 Vbeta primers and 13 Jbeta primers went into the PCR. TCRdb keeps only in-frame clones here, not all; method: immunoSEQ multiplex PCR. The sample lists tens of thousands of clones; 78% were seen once. Sequencing was performed on PBMCs. The receptor source for this set is a woman in her 40s in good health and CMV-seropositive.

CDR3 amino acids: CASSHEVQGLDEQFF. The DNA for the CDR3 is TGTGCCAGCAGTCACGAGGTCCAGGGCTTGGATGAGCAGTTCTTC. The chain couples TRBV7-3 to TRBJ2-1, with a tentative D call TRBD1 (5 bases). This CDR3 region has 15 residues. Trimming removed 6 bases at V and 8 bases at J, with 20 bases between. Germline CDR1 reads SGHTA; CDR2 reads FQGTGA.

The CDR3 DNA reads TGTGCCAGCAGCCATGGACTCGCCGAGACCGGGGAGCTGTTTTTT. It specifies CASSHGLAETGELFF. The chain recombines TRBV5-6 with TRBJ2-2, with TRBD2 as a possible D gene (5 bases). Germline V gene data show CDR1 as SGHDT and CDR2 as YYEEEE. CDR3 length: 15 residues. V lost 4 bases, J lost 5 bases, and 15 bases lay in between.

This chain connects TRBV6-5 to TRBJ2-5; TRBD2 matches at 12 bases. The closer fit of TRBJ2-7 to the DNA end suggests the J call may be wrong. Germline V CDR1 and CDR2: MNHEY, SVGAGI. This CDR3 region has 13 residues. The CDR3 DNA reads TGTGCCAGTGCTAGCGGGAGGGGGTACGAGCAGTACTTC. Translated: CASASGRGYEQYF.

The chain is built from TRBV9 and TRBJ2-5; possibly TRBD1 for D (6 bases). V dropped 0 bases and J dropped 5 bases, with 14 bases sitting between them. The CDR3 spans 15 residues. Germline V lookup: CDR1 SGDLS, CDR2 YYNGEE. The CDR3 loop reads CASSVALRDKETQYF. DNA of the CDR3: TGTGCCAGCAGCGTAGCCCTCCGGGACAAGGAGACCCAGTACTTC.

This clone occurred a few times. The rearrangement links TRBV6-6 to TRBJ2-7; 8 bases fit TRBD2. This CDR3 contains 12 residues. J was trimmed by 11 bases and V by 2 bases; bases with no gene match: 5. Germline-derived CDR1 and CDR2 are MNHNY and SVGAGI (reference sequence). This CDR3 is CASSYQGTRKYF. CDR3 nucleotides: TGTGCCAGCAGTTACCAAGGGACTAGAAAGTACTTC.

The chain carries TRBV13 and TRBJ2-3; no definite D call. Germline assignment: CDR1 PRHDT and CDR2 FYEKMQ (reference sequence). Trimming cost V 5 bases and J 4 bases, with 7 bases left between them. The CDR3 is 12 residues long. Here the CDR3 reads CASSPGADTQYF. The CDR3 DNA sequence: TGTGCCAGCAGCCCAGGTGCAGATACGCAGTATTTT.

The sample holds a few counts of this clone. The V call is TRBV19, the J call TRBJ2-1; possible D gene TRBD1, 6 bases. V lost 5 bases and J lost 4, with 18 bases in between. The CDR3 is made up of 16 amino acids. Germline CDR1 is LNHDA and CDR2 is SQIVND (reference sequence). As DNA, the CDR3 is TGTGCCAGTAGTCCCACTGGGGACACCGTATACAATGAGCAGTTCTTC. Amino acid sequence: CASSPTGDTVYNEQFF. Full variable domain (rest looked up from reference TRBV19 and TRBJ2-1): DGGITQSPKYLFRKEGQNVTLSCEQNLNHDAMYWYRQDPGQGLRLIYYSQIVNDFQKGDIAEGYSVSREKKESFPLTVTSAQKNPTAFYLCASSPTGDTVYNEQFFGPGTRLTVL.

This rearrangement joins TRBV1 to TRBJ2-7; TRBD2 reflects the table's D call only, with no check against the DNA. TRBV1 is given as a pseudogene. The CDR3 length is 18 residues. In nucleotides, the CDR3 is TGCACCAGCAGCCAAGACGCCGGGACTAGCGGGAGGACATACGAGCAGTACTTC. Translated, it gives CTSSQDAGTSGRTYEQYF.

The J gene is TRBJ2-3, the V gene TRBV19; TRBD2 might be the D (6 bases). The CDR3 has 14 amino acids. Germline V CDR1 and CDR2: LNHDA, SQIVND (reference sequence). Trimming removed 8 bases at V and 2 bases at J, with 14 bases between. In DNA, the CDR3 is TGTGCCAGTCTGGGCGGGAAGTTCACAGATACGCAGTATTTT. Translating gives CASLGGKFTDTQYF.

This chain joins TRBV18 and TRBJ2-1; the D is unclear. The CDR3 sequence is 15 residues long. Looked up from germline, CDR1 is KGHSH and CDR2 is LQKENI. Trimming shortened V by 1 base and J by 2 bases, and 9 bases separated the two germline ends. CDR3 protein: CASSPRSEAYNEQFF. CDR3 in DNA: TGTGCCAGCTCACCACGGAGTGAGGCCTACAATGAGCAGTTCTTC. Full variable domain (outside the CDR3, taken from reference TRBV18 and TRBJ2-1): NAGVMQNPRHLVRRRGQEARLRCSPMKGHSHVYWYRQLPEEGLKFMVYLQKENIIDESGMPKERFSAEFPKEGPSILRIQQVVRGDSAAYFCASSPRSEAYNEQFFGPGTRLTVL.

This chain joins TRBV28 and TRBJ1-1; 8 bases are a match to TRBD1. Trimming cost V 6 bases and J 4 bases; bases outside gene matches: 10. CDR3 length: 15 amino acids. Germline V gene data show CDR1 as MDHEN and CDR2 as SYDVKM. CDR3 bases: TGTGCCAGCAGACCGATTACAGGGGGTGCCACTGAAGCTTTCTTT. This encodes CASRPITGGATEAFF.

The V call is TRBV7-3, the J call TRBJ2-7; TRBD2 is a possible D gene (6 bases). CDR3 size: 14 residues. Trimming shortened V by 2 bases and J by 5 bases, and 13 bases separated the two germline ends. Germline V gene sequence: CDR1 SGHTA, CDR2 FQGTGA. The chain's CDR3 is CASSLGGRFDEQYF. Here the CDR3 DNA reads TGTGCCAGCAGCTTAGGAGGGCGGTTTGACGAGCAGTACTTC.

The CDR3 DNA reads as TGTGCCAGCAGCTCCGGACTAGCGGGAGATACGCAGTATTTT. Its translation: CASSSGLAGDTQYF. J is TRBJ2-3 and V is TRBV7-6; 11 bases fit TRBD2. Per the germline V gene, CDR1 is SGHVS and CDR2 is FNYEAQ. Germline trimming cut 4 bases from V and 5 bases from J; bases unmatched to any gene: 2. The CDR3 covers 14 residues.

The rearrangement joins TRBV7-2 to TRBJ1-2; the match to TRBD1 covers 7 bases. Trimming at V came to 5 bases and at J to 2 bases, leaving 5 bases not matched to a gene. Germline V gene data show CDR1 as SGHTA and CDR2 as FQGNSA. There are 14 residues in the CDR3. The CDR3 DNA follows: TGTGCCAGCAGCCGGGACAGAGTAAACTATGGCTACACCTTC. Its translation: CASSRDRVNYGYTF.

This chain joins TRBV7-8 and TRBJ1-1; D remains unclear. Germline values: CDR1 SGHVS, CDR2 FQNEAQ. The CDR3 is 16 residues long. Trimming stripped 2 bases from V and 0 bases from J, with 13 bases between. The CDR3 protein is CASSLKSRRMNTEAFF. The DNA for the CDR3 is TGTGCCAGCAGCTTAAAGTCCCGGAGAATGAACACTGAAGCTTTCTTT.

This clone showed up just once. V is TRBV29-1 and J is TRBJ2-1; the D gene is possibly TRBD1 (6 bases). This CDR3 is 16 amino acids long. Trimming shortened V by 0 bases and J by 2 bases, and 14 bases separated the two germline ends. From germline, CDR1 is SQVTM and CDR2 ANQGSEA. The CDR3 DNA follows: TGCAGCGTTGAAGATCCTCACGGGACAACCTACAATGAGCAGTTCTTC. It encodes CSVEDPHGTTYNEQFF.

The rearrangement uses TRBV9 and TRBJ2-2; D is unresolved. Germline loops: CDR1 SGDLS, CDR2 YYNGEE. This CDR3 spans 15 amino acids. The ends were cut back, 5 bases at V and 3 bases at J, with 14 bases in the middle. The CDR3 reads CASSQNVIDTGELFF. In nucleotides, the CDR3 is TGTGCCAGCAGTCAGAACGTAATCGACACCGGGGAGCTGTTTTTT.

This clone was detected only a few times. This chain connects TRBV28 to TRBJ2-7; no clear D gene. The CDR3 totals 13 residues. Trimming cost V 10 bases and J 0 bases, with 13 bases left between them. Germline values: CDR1 MDHEN, CDR2 SYDVKM. Written as DNA, the CDR3 is TGTGCCACGTCCCGTCCCCCCTCCTACGAGCAGTACTTC. This encodes CATSRPPSYEQYF.

The chain recombines TRBV6-7 with TRBJ2-2; 8 bases line up with TRBD2. Being an ORF, TRBV6-7 has a function that is uncertain. The trim removed 0 bases at V and 0 bases at J, leaving 15 bases unmatched. The CDR3 runs to 21 residues. The CDR3: CASSYSSSGFKGDSNTGELFF. The DNA of the CDR3 is TGTGCCAGCAGTTACTCGTCTAGCGGGTTTAAAGGGGATTCGAACACCGGGGAGCTGTTTTTT.

The chain carries TRBV28 and TRBJ1-1; 9 positions match TRBD1. CDR1 is MDHEN and CDR2 is SYDVKM in the germline V gene. With V trimmed by 4 bases and J by 1 base, 4 bases remained unmatched. This CDR3 comprises 15 residues. The CDR3 coding sequence is TGTGCCAGCAGTTCTCCGGGACAGGGGAACACTGAAGCTTTCTTT. This codes for CASSSPGQGNTEAFF.

The chain has TRBV27 and TRBJ1-1, with TRBD1 matching over 8 bases. The CDR3 spans 14 residues. V was pared by 4 bases and J by 2 bases, with 3 bases of the junction left unmatched. Germline CDR1 MNHEY, CDR2 SMNVEV (reference sequence). CDR3 sequence reads: CASSSGQANTEAFF. The DNA for the CDR3 is TGTGCCAGCAGTTCGGGACAGGCCAACACTGAAGCTTTCTTT.

The V call is TRBV11-3, the J call TRBJ2-1; TRBD2 matches 9 bases. With V trimmed by 2 bases and J by 7 bases, 6 bases remained unmatched. Germline V gene lookup returns CDR1 SGHNT and CDR2 YENEEA. The CDR3 consists of 15 residues. CDR3 coding DNA: TGTGCCAGCAGCTTAATTGCGGGAGGGCGGAATGAGCAGTTCTTC. It codes for CASSLIAGGRNEQFF.

In its sample, this clone was seen a few times. The J gene is TRBJ1-1, the V gene TRBV7-9, with no clear D. The CDR3 consists of 13 residues. The germline V and J ends were trimmed by 4 bases and 6 bases, with 12 bases remaining between them. Per the germline V gene, CDR1 is SEHNR and CDR2 is FQNEAQ (reference sequence). The CDR3 loop is CASSSSTWAEAFF. The CDR3 region has the DNA TGTGCCAGCAGCTCTAGTACATGGGCTGAAGCTTTCTTT.

The gene calls are TRBV4-2 and TRBJ2-5; 14 bases agree with TRBD2. V lost 1 base and J lost 1; bases outside the gene matches: 8. CDR3 length: 19 amino acids. Germline V gene data show CDR1 as LGHNA and CDR2 as YNFKEQ. The CDR3 nucleotides are TGTGCCAGCAGCCAAGCGGGACTAGCGGGAGTTGATAGCCAAGAGACCCAGTACTTC. Translation: CASSQAGLAGVDSQETQYF.

This chain links TRBV30 with TRBJ2-7; 8 nucleotides agree with TRBD1. This CDR3 has 15 residues. Looked up from germline, CDR1 is GTSNPN and CDR2 is SVGIG (reference sequence). The junction had 6 bases not matched to a gene; V was cut back by 2 bases and J by 0 bases. CDR3 sequence: CAWSRQGTSSYEQYF. CDR3 DNA sequence: TGTGCCTGGAGTCGACAGGGGACGAGCTCCTACGAGCAGTACTTC.

The chain has TRBV4-3 and TRBJ2-2, with D possibly TRBD2 on 5 matching bases. The germline V gene has CDR1 LGHNA and CDR2 YSLEER. The V end was cut by 0 bases, the J end by 4 bases, with 15 bases between. The CDR3 is 17 amino acids. The CDR3 DNA follows: TGCGCCAGCAGCCAAGATGTTAGAGGGAGTAGCACCGGGGAGCTGTTTTTT. Its protein product is CASSQDVRGSSTGELFF.